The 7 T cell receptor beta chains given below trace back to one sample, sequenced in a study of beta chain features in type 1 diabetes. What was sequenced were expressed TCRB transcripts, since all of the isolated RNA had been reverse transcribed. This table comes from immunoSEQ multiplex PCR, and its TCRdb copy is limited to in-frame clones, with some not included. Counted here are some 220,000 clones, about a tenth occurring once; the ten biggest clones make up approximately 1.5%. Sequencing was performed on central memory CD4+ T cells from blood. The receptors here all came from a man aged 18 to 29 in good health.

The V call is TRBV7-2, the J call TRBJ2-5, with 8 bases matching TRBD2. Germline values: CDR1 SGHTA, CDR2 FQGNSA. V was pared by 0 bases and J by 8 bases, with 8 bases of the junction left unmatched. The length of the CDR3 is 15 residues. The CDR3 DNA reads TGTGCCAGCAGCTTAGCGGGCGGTAGCGGGGTAACCCAGTACTTC. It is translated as CASSLAGGSGVTQYF.

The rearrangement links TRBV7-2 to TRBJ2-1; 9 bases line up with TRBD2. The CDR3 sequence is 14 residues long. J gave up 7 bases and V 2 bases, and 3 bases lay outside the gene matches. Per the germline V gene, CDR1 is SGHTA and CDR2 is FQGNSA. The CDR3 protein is CASSLPSGVNEQFF. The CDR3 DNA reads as TGTGCCAGCAGCTTACCTAGCGGGGTTAATGAGCAGTTCTTC. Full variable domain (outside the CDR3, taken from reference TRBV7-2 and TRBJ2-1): GAGVSQSPSNKVTEKGKDVELRCDPISGHTALYWYRQSLGQGLEFLIYFQGNSAPDKSGLPSDRFSAERTGGSVSTLTIQRTQQEDSAVYLCASSLPSGVNEQFFGPGTRLTVL.

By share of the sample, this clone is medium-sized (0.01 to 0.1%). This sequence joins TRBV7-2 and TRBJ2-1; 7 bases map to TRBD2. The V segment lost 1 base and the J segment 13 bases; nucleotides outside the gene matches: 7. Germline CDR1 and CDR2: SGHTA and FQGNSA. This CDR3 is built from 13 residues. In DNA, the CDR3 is TGTGCCAGCAGCTTAGGTATTAGCGGGTTTCAGTTCTTC. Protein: CASSLGISGFQFF. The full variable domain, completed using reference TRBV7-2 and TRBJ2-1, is GAGVSQSPSNKVTEKGKDVELRCDPISGHTALYWYRQSLGQGLEFLIYFQGNSAPDKSGLPSDRFSAERTGGSVSTLTIQRTQQEDSAVYLCASSLGISGFQFFGPGTRLTVL.

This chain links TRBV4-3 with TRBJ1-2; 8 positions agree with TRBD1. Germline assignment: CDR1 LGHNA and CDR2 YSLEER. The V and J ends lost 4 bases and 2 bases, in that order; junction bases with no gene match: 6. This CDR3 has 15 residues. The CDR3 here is CASSPRTGRNYGYTF. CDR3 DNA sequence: TGCGCCAGCAGCCCGAGGACAGGGCGAAACTATGGCTACACCTTC.

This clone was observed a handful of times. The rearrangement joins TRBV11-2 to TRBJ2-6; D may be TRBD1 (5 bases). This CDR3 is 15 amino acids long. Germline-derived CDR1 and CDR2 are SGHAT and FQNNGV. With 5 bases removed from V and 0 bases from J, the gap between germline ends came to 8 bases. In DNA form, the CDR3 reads TGTGCCAGCAGCCCACAGGTCTCTGGGGCCAACGTCCTGACTTTC. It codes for CASSPQVSGANVLTF.

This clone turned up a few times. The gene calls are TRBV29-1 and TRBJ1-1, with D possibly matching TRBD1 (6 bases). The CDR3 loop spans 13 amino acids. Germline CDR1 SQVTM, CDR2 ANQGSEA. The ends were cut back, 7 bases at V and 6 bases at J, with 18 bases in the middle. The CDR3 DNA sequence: TGCAGCGCTAGCCCGGGGGGCGCCCCTGAAGCTTTCTTT. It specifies CSASPGGAPEAFF.

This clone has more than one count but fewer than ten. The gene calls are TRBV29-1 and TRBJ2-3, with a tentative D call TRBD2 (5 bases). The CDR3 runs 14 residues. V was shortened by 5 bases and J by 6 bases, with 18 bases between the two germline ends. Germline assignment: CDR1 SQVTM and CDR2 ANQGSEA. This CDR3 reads CSVPKFVGDDTQYF. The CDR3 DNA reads TGCAGCGTTCCCAAGTTTGTGGGAGATGATACGCAGTATTTT.